This T cell receptor (beta chain) stems from a study of cytomegalovirus exposure and HLA in healthy donors. 13 Jbeta primers and 60 Vbeta primers were used for the PCR. The method was immunoSEQ multiplex PCR; TCRdb's version includes in-frame clones alone and lacks a portion of them. The sample holds about 110,000 clones; roughly 70% are singletons and the top ten take around 4%. The sequence was collected from a woman between 35 and 50 years old in good health and CMV-seronegative. Sequenced: PBMCs.

The CDR3 region is CSAAEIRQETQYF. The CDR3 DNA reads as TGCAGCGCCGCGGAGATCAGACAAGAGACCCAGTACTTC. The chain couples TRBV29-1 to TRBJ2-5; D is unclear. The V end was cut by 7 bases, the J end by 2 bases, with 14 bases between. Germline V gene sequence: CDR1 SQVTM, CDR2 ANQGSEA. The CDR3 is 13 amino acids.